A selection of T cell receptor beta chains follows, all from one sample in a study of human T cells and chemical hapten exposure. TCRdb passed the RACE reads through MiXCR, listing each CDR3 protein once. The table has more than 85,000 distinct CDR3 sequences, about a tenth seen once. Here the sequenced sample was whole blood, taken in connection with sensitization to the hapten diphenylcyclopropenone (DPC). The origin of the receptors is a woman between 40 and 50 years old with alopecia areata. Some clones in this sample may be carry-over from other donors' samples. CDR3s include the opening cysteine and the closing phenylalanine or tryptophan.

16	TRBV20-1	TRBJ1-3	CSASSSGTGHGNTIYF
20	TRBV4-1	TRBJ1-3	CASSQDSGFGSIDSGNTIYF
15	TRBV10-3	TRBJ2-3	CAISLTSGVTDTQYF
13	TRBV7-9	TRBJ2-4	CASTAAGVDIQYF
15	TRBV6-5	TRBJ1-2	CASSYEGQGWSGYTF
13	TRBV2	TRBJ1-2	CASSGTANYGYTF
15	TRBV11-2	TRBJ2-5	CASSPSRQGGQTQYF
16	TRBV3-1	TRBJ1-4	CASSPGRDVFREKLFF
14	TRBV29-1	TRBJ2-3	CSVEWSSSTDTQYF
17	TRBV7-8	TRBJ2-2	CASSWTSGGALTGELFF
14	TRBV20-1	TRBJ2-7	CSAKVGTGGLEQYF
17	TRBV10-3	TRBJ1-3	CAISGDPGSGNGNTIYF
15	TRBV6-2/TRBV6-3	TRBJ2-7	CASSSPGIGAYEQYF
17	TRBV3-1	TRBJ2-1	CASSLLETSAGSNEQFF
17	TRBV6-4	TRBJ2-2	CASRSTPSTGNTGELFF
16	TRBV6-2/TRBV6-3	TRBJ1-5	CASSYWWGAGNQPQHF